Following are 8 T cell receptor beta chains from one sample sequenced in a study of T cell responses to AZD1222 COVID-19 vaccine. TCRdb's table, derived via immunoSEQ multiplex PCR, lists solely in-frame clones and lacks some. The table includes roughly 150,000 clones, 87% detected once. Sample: peripheral blood, taken 28 days after the second AZD1222 dose. The receptors derive from an adult who received the AZD1222 COVID-19 vaccine.

This clone was observed a handful of times. The chain has TRBV5-1 and TRBJ2-7; no definite D call. CDR1 and CDR2 (germline): SGHRS, YFSETQ. Trimming cost V 0 bases and J 2 bases, with 9 bases left between them. CDR3 size: 14 residues. The DNA for the CDR3 is TGCGCCAGCAGCTTGGGGGCCGACACCTACGAGCAGTACTTC. Protein sequence: CASSLGADTYEQYF.

V usage is TRBV20-1 and J usage is TRBJ1-1, with D possibly being TRBD1 (5 bases). The CDR3 covers 11 residues. Germline-derived CDR1 and CDR2 are DFQATT and SNEGSKA (reference sequence). Trimming stripped 4 bases from V and 10 bases from J, with 13 bases between. The CDR3 region has the DNA TGCAGTGCTAAAGACAGTTTGGGAGCTTTCTTT. Its protein product is CSAKDSLGAFF.

The chain has TRBV29-1 and TRBJ2-7; 7 nucleotides line up with TRBD1. Germline values: CDR1 SQVTM, CDR2 ANQGSEA. The J segment lost 6 bases and the V segment lost 6 bases, leaving 8 bases of the junction unmatched. The CDR3 loop spans 12 amino acids. CDR3 protein: CSVEYPGGEQYF. The CDR3 region has the DNA TGCAGCGTCGAATATCCAGGGGGCGAGCAGTACTTC.

Concerning this clone: Other DNA sequences of this sample code for an identical CDR3. The J gene is TRBJ2-7, the V gene TRBV14; D is undetermined. The CDR3 has 14 residues. Germline CDR1 reads SGHDN; CDR2 reads FVKESK. V was clipped by 1 base and J by 2 bases, with 9 bases between them. Here the CDR3 reads CASSQGLGTYEQYF. The CDR3 DNA is TGTGCCAGCAGCCAAGGTCTCGGAACCTACGAGCAGTACTTC.

V and J are TRBV4-1 and TRBJ1-5; 11 bases align to TRBD1. The CDR3 runs 16 residues. Losses at the gene ends were 4 bases for V and 6 bases for J; bases not matched to a gene: 8. The germline V gene has CDR1 MGHRA and CDR2 YSYEKL. CDR3 residues: CASSPRGQGAGQPQHF. Written as DNA, the CDR3 is TGCGCCAGCAGCCCCCGAGGACAGGGGGCAGGTCAGCCCCAGCATTTT.

The chain couples TRBV12-3 or TRBV12-4 to TRBJ2-7; D possibly corresponds to TRBD2 (5 bases). This CDR3 comprises 11 residues. Trimming stripped 5 bases from V and 7 bases from J, with 9 bases between. CDR3 amino acids: CASSVRGEQYF. CDR3 nucleotide sequence: TGTGCCAGCAGTGTCCGCGGGGAGCAGTACTTC.

The chain links TRBV5-5 to TRBJ2-7; TRBD1 matches at 7 bases. The CDR3 has 15 amino acids. Germline CDR1 is SGHKS and CDR2 is YYEKEE (reference sequence). V shed 0 bases and J 3 bases; nucleotides not matched to a gene: 6. The CDR3 DNA follows: TGTGCCAGCAGCTTGGCCGGGACAGCAAGCTACGAGCAGTACTTC. It specifies CASSLAGTASYEQYF.

The J gene is TRBJ1-1, the V gene TRBV10-3; no clear D gene. Trimming removed 6 bases at V and 1 base at J, with 15 bases between. Germline-derived CDR1 and CDR2 are ENHRY and SYGVKD. The CDR3 spans 15 residues. CDR3 bases: TGTGCCATCAGGGGAAGTTCTGCAACGAACACTGAAGCTTTCTTT. This sequence encodes CAIRGSSATNTEAFF.